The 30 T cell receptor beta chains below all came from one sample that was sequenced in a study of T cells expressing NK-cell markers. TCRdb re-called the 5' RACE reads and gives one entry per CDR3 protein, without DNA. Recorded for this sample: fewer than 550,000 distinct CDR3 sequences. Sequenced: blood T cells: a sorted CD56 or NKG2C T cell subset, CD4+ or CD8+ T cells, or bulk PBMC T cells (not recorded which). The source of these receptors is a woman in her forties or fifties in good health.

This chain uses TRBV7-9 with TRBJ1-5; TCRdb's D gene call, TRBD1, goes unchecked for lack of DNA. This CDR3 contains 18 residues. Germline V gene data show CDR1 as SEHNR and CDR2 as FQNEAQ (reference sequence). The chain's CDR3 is CASSFLGGPGGANQPQHF.

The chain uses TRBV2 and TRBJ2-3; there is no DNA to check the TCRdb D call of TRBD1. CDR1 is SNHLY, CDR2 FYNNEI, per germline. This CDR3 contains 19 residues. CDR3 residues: CASSYQLKRQGRSTDTQYF.

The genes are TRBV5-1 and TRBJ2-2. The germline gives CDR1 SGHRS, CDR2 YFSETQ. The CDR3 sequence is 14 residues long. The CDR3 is CASSLDRIPGELFF.

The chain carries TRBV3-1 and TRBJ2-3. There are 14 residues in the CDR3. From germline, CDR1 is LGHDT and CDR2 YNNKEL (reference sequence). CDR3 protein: CASSPQEGTDTQYF.

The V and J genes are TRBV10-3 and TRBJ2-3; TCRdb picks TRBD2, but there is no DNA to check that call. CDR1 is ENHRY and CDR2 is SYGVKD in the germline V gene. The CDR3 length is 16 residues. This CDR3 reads CAISESRAGTTDTQYF.

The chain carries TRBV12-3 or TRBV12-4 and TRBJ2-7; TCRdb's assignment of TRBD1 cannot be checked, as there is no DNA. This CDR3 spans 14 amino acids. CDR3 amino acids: CASSVTGSLREQYF.

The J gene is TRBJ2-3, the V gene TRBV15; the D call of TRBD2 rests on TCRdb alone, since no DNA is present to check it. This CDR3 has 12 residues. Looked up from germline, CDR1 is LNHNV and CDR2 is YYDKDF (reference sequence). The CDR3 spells CATGSPSDTQYF.

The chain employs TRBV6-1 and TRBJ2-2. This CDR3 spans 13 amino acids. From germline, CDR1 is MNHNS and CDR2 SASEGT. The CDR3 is CAGSLWGTGELFF.

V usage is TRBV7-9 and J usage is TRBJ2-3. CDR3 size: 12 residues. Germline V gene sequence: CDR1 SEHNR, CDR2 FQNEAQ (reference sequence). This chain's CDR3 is CASSWMVDTQYF.

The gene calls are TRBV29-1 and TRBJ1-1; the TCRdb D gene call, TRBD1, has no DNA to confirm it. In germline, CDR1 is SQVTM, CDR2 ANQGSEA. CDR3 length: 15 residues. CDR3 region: CSVVVFGHADTEAFF.

This chain's CDR3 is CASSPREARRGELFF. The chain couples TRBV4-1 to TRBJ2-2; the D call from TCRdb, TRBD2, cannot be confirmed without DNA. Germline V gene lookup returns CDR1 MGHRA and CDR2 YSYEKL. The CDR3 extends over 15 amino acids.

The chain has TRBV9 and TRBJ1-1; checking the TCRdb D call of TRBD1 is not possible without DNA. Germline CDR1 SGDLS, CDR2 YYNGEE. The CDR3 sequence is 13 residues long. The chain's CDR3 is CASSTQGWSEAFF.

CDR3: CASSGWWTSYNEQFF. This chain joins TRBV2 and TRBJ2-1. The V gene's germline CDR1 is SNHLY and CDR2 FYNNEI. The CDR3 consists of 15 residues.

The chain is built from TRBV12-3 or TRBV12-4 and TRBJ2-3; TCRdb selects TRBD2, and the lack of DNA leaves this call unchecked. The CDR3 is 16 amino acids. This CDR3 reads CASSFLAGGGTDTQYF.

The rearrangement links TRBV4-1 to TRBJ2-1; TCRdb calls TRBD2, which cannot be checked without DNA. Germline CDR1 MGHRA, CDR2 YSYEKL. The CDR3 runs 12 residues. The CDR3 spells CASSRPREVQFF.

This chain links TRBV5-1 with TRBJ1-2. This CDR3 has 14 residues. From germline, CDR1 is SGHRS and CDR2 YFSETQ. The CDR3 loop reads CASSLDSLGYGYTF. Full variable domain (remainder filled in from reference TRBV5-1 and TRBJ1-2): KAGVTQTPRYLIKTRGQQVTLSCSPISGHRSVSWYQQTPGQGLQFLFEYFSETQRNKGNFPGRFSGRQFSNSRSEMNVSTLELGDSALYLCASSLDSLGYGYTFGSGTRLTVV.

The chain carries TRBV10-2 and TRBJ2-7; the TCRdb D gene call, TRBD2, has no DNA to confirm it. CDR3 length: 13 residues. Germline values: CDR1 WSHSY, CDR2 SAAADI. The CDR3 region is CASSDRPTYEQYF.

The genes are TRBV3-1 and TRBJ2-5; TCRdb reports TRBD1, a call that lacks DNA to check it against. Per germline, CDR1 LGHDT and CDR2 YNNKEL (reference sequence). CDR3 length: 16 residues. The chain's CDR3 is CASRDTRGAYQETQYF.

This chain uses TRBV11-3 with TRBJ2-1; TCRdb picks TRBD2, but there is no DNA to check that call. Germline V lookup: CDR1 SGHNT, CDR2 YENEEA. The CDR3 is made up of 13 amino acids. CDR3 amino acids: CASVGPRANEQFF. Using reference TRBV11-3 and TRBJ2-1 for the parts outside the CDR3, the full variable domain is EAGVVQSPRYKIIEKKQPVAFWCNPISGHNTLYWYLQNLGQGPELLIRYENEEAVDDSQLPKDRFSAERLKGVDSTLKIQPAELGDSAVYLCASVGPRANEQFFGPGTRLTVL.

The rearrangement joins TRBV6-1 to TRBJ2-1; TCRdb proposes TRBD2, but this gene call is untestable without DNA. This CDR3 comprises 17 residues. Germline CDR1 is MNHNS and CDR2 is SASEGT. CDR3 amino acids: CASSERLAGVSYNEQFF.

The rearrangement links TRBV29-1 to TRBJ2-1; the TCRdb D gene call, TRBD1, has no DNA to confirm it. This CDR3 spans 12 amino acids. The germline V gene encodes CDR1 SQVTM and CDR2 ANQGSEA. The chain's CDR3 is CSARQTYNEQFF.

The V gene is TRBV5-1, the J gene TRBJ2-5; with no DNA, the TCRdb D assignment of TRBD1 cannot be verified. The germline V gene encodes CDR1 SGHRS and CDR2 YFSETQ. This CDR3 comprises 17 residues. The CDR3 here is CASSLAVRQGYGETQYF.

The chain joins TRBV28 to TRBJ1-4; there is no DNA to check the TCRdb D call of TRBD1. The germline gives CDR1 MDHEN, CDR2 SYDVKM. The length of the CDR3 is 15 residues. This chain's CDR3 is CASSLPTGGGEKLFF. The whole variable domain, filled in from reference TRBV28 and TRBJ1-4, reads DVKVTQSSRYLVKRTGEKVFLECVQDMDHENMFWYRQDPGLGLRLIYFSYDVKMKEKGDIPEGYSVSREKKERFSLILESASTNQTSMYLCASSLPTGGGEKLFFGSGTQLSVL.

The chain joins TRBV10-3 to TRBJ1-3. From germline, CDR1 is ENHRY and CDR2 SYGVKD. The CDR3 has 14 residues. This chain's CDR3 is CAIKPGISGNTIYF.

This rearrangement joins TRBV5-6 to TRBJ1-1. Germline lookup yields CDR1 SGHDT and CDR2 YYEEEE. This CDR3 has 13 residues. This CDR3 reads CASSLSSGVEAFF.

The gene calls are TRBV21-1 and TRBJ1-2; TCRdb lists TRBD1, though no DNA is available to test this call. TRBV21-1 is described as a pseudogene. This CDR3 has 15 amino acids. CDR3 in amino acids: CASSKASGGIRGYTF.

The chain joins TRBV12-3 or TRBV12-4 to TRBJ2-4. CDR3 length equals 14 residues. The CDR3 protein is CASSGYLAKNIQYF.

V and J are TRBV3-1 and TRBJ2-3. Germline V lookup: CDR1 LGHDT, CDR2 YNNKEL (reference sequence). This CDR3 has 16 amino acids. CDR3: CASSQVVGPGTDTQYF.

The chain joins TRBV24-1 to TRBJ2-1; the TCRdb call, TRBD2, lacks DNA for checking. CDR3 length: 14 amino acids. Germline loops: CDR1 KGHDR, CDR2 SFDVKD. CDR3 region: CATSDLLSGLEQFF.

The CDR3 here is CASSPDGPYEQYF. The J gene is TRBJ2-7, the V gene TRBV11-3. CDR1 and CDR2 from the germline V gene are SGHNT and YENEEA. The CDR3 spans 13 residues.